This TCR beta chain was captured in a study of blood T cell repertoires in COVID-19. Whole-study context: Both acute and convalescent COVID-19 samples were obtained from the United States, Italy and Spain. T cells, B-cell-depleted T cells, or PBMCs provided the cDNA or gDNA that served as material.

Method: immunoSEQ multiplex PCR; TCRdb's copy keeps in-frame clones and lacks some. The sample yields some 380,000 clones, around 90% seen once. The germline V and J ends were trimmed by 4 bases and 6 bases, with 8 bases remaining between them. Germline CDR1 and CDR2: KGHDR and SFDVKD. This CDR3 region has 13 residues. Living in under 30 US areas, the participants were between roughly 18 and 95 years of age. Assignment of participants to cohorts was predicated upon participant-reported clinical history. The chain has TRBV24-1 and TRBJ2-2; D ambiguous. This clonotype was sampled from a woman in her thirties or forties with acute COVID-19. The specimen was PBMCs or T cells enriched from blood (not recorded which). The CDR3 is CATSDRGAGELFF. Written as DNA, the CDR3 is TGTGCCACCAGTGACAGAGGTGCCGGGGAGCTGTTTTTT.